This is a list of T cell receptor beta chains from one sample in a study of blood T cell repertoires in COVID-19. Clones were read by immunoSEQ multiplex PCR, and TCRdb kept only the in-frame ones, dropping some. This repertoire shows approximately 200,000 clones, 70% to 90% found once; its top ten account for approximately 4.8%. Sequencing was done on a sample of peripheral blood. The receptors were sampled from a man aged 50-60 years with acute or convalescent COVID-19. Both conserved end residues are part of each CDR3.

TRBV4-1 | CASSLQGTGGFGANVLTF
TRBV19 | CASSDPGLGSDTQYF
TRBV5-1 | CASSLAGTSGEKLFF
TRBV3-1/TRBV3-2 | CASSYGGASNYGYTF
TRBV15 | CATSREEGGQREQYF
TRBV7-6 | CASSPPFGQGTEAFF
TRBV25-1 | CASSEGTGRADTQYF
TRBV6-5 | CASSRGQADNQPQHF
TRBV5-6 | CASSLGENQPQHF
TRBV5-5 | CASSLATAGGQETQYF
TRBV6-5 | CASSFGTENQPQHF
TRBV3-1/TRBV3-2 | CASSQDWTGGNTIYF
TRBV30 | CAWSQTSGGPDTQYF
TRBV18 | CASSPGQGGLRETQYF
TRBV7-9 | CASSIVQGEAKNIQYF
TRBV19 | CASSIDRGTETQYF
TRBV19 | CASTRRSNEKLFF
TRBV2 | CASTVDRLSNQPQHF
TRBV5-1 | CASTPEGWETQYF
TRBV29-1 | CSVLNSYGYTF
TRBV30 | CAWSVLVGAVSPLHF
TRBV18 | CASSPDRGNTEAFF
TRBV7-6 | CASSSTITTNEKLFF
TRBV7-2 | CASSSQRHGNSPLHF
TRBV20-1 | CSASSPGSYEQYF
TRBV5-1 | CASSPTGFPTNTEAFF
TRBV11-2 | CASSLSGTDTQYF
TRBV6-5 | CASSDRGVAQHF
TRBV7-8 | CASSLGGSGGRGEQYF
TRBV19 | CASSGGTSRGNEQFF
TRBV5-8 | CASSSRTGGFDYGYTF
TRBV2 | CASSGPLVGTGELFF
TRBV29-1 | CSVEWGASTEAFF
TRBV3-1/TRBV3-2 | CASSQGVRVSGEQYF
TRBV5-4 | CASSLAGNSPLNTIYF
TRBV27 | CASSHFQAGAYNEQFF